This entry lists 3 T cell receptor beta chains sequenced from one sample in a study of cytomegalovirus exposure and HLA in healthy donors. Only in-frame clones appear in the TCRdb table, and some are missing; sequencing was by immunoSEQ multiplex PCR. The table lists around 71,000 clones, around 95% of them singletons. Input material: PBMCs. Every receptor here comes from a man aged 18 to 35 in good health and CMV-seropositive.

The chain uses TRBV30 and TRBJ2-1, with TRBD2 matching over 10 bases. This CDR3 comprises 14 residues. The V segment lost 4 bases and the J segment 6 bases; nucleotides outside the gene matches: 6. Germline loops: CDR1 GTSNPN, CDR2 SVGIG (reference sequence). The CDR3, as DNA: TGTGCCTGGACCAAACTAGCGGGGAGCAATGAGCAGTTCTTC. Its translation: CAWTKLAGSNEQFF.

V usage is TRBV4-1 and J usage is TRBJ2-7, with TRBD1 matching 9 bases. Trimming cost V 4 bases and J 4 bases; bases outside gene matches: 11. Per the germline V gene, CDR1 is MGHRA and CDR2 is YSYEKL. This CDR3 is built from 16 residues. The chain's CDR3 is CASSPTRDRESYEQYF. CDR3 coding DNA: TGCGCCAGCAGCCCGACCCGGGACAGGGAGTCTTACGAGCAGTACTTC.

CDR3 amino acids: CASSGLAGSDTQYF. The CDR3 DNA sequence: TGTGCCAGCAGCGGACTAGCGGGATCAGATACGCAGTATTTT. V usage is TRBV2 and J usage is TRBJ2-3, with TRBD2 matching 12 bases. The V gene end was trimmed by 6 bases and the J gene end by 4 bases; junction bases not matched to a gene: 2. Germline V lookup: CDR1 SNHLY, CDR2 FYNNEI. This CDR3 has 14 amino acids.